Sequencing of this T cell receptor beta chain was carried out in a study of T cells in localized non-small cell lung cancer. Trimming shortened V by 6 bases and J by 4 bases, and 21 bases separated the two germline ends. CDR1 is KGHSH, CDR2 LQKENI, per germline. The CDR3 runs 16 residues. Some clones are missing from TCRdb's copy, which holds only in-frame ones; the method was immunoSEQ multiplex PCR. The data show around 5,000 clones, approximately 60% seen once. Broader study findings: Median around 54 top-100 tumor clones were shared with paired adjacent lung. Measurement of T cell clonality placed uninvolved adjacent lung highest, above the level in tumor. With higher T cell density in blood came longer overall survival.

Concerning this clone: Antigen specificity is unknown.

The specimen comprised lymph node tissue, sampled before any cancer treatment. The J gene is TRBJ1-1, the V gene TRBV18; maybe TRBD1 (6 bases). This clonotype was obtained from a male donor older than 55 with stage I squamous cell lung carcinoma. This CDR3 reads CASSAAGARGGTEAFF. CDR3 nucleotide sequence: TGTGCCAGCTCGGCCGCGGGGGCTAGAGGGGGCACTGAAGCTTTCTTT.